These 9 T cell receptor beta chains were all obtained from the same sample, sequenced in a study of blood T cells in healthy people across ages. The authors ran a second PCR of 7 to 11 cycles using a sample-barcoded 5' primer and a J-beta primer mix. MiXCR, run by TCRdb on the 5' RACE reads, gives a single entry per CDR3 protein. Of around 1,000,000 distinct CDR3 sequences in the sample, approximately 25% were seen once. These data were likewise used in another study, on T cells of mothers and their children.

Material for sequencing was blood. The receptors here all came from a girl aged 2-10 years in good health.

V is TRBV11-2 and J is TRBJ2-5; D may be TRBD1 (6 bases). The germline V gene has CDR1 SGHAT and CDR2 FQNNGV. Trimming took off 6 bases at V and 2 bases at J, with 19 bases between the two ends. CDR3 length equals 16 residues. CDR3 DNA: TGTGCCAGCAGTTTGGGATCCGGGACACTACAAGAGACCCAGTACTTC. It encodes CASSLGSGTLQETQYF.

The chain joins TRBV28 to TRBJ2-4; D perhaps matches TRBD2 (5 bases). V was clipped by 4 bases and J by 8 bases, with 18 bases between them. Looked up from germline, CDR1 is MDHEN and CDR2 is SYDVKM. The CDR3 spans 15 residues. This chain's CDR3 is CASSSYGRSVDIQYF. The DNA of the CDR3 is TGTGCCAGCAGTTCCTACGGACGTAGCGTTGACATTCAGTACTTC.

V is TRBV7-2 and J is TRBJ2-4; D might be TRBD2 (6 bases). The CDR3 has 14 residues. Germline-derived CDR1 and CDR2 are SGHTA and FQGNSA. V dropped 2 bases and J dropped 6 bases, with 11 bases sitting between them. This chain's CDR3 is CASSLWGDSNIQYF. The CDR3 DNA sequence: TGTGCCAGCAGCTTATGGGGGGACTCAAACATTCAGTACTTC. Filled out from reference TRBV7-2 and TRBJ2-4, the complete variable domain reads GAGVSQSPSNKVTEKGKDVELRCDPISGHTALYWYRQSLGQGLEFLIYFQGNSAPDKSGLPSDRFSAERTGGSVSTLTIQRTQQEDSAVYLCASSLWGDSNIQYFGAGTRLSVL.

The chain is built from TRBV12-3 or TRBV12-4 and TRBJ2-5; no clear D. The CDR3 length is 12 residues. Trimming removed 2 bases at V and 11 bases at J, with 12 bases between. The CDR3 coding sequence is TGTGCCAGCAGTTTAAGTTCGGTTGAGCAGTACTTC. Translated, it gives CASSLSSVEQYF.

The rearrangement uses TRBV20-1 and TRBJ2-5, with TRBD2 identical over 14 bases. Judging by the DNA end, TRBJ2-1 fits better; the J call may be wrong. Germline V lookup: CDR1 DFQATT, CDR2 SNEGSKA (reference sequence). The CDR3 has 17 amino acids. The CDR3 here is CSARELGGLAGVNEQFF. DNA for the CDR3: TGCAGTGCTAGAGAACTCGGGGGACTAGCGGGAGTGAATGAGCAGTTCTTC.

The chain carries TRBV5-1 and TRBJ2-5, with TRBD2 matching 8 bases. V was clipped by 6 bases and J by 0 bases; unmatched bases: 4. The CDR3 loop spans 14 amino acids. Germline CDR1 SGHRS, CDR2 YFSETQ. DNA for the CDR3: TGCGCCAGCACGAGCGGGGGCCACCAAGAGACCCAGTACTTC. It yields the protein CASTSGGHQETQYF.

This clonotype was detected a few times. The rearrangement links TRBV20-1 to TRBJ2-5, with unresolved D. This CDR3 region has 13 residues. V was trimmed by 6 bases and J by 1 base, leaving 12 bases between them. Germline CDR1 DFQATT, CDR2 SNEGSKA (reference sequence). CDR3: CSARGRTQETQYF. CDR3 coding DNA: TGCAGTGCCCGCGGACGTACCCAAGAGACCCAGTACTTC.

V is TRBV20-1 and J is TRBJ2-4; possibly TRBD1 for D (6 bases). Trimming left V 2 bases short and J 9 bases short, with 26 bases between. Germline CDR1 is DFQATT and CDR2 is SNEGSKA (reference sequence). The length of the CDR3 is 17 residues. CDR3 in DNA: TGCAGTGCTAGACGGCCGCAGGGGCAGGGTCCCATGTTCATTCAGTACTTC. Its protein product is CSARRPQGQGPMFIQYF.

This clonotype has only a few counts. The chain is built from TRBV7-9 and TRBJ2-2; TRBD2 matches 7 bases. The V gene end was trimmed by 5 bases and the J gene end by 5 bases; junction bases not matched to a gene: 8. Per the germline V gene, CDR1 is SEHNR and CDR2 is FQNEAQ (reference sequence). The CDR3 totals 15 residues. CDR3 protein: CASSLGLVGTGELFF. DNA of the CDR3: TGTGCCAGCAGCCTTGGACTAGTGGGGACCGGGGAGCTGTTTTTT.